This TCR beta chain was captured by sequencing in a study of blood T cell repertoires in COVID-19. Looked up from germline, CDR1 is KGHSH and CDR2 is LQKENI. V shed 2 bases and J shed 7 bases, with 18 bases lying between them. The CDR3 sequence is 15 residues long. Some clones are missing from TCRdb's copy, which holds only in-frame ones; the method was immunoSEQ multiplex PCR. The sample lists approximately 65,000 clones, approximately 93% occurring once. This chain links TRBV18 with TRBJ2-7; the D gene is possibly TRBD1 (6 bases). The sample comprised peripheral blood. This receptor was obtained from a man aged 70 or older with active COVID-19. The CDR3 DNA sequence: TGTGCCAGCTCACCAGGGGGCAGGGGCGTCGGGGAGCAGTACTTC. Amino acids: CASSPGGRGVGEQYF.